This T cell receptor beta chain emerged from a study of molecular identifiers for immune sequencing clone quantification. TCRdb itself ran the PCR reads through MiXCR, one entry per CDR3 protein. The sample holds approximately 680,000 distinct CDR3 sequences, approximately 24% seen once. The CDR3 is 15 amino acids. The ends lost 4 bases at V and 4 bases at J; junction bases unmatched: 7. Looked up from germline, CDR1 is LGHDT and CDR2 is YNNKEL (reference sequence). The receptor's source is a human donor in good health. Some libraries in this study had Jurkat cell RNA spiked in. The gene calls are TRBV3-1 and TRBJ2-5; 9 positions match TRBD1. Sequenced material: naive CD8+ T cells from blood, with Jurkat cell RNA spiked in. The subset here: FACS-sorted CD8+CD4-CCR7+CD45RA+ naive T cells. The CDR3 DNA follows: TGTGCCAGCAGCCTCGGACAGGGGTTTTCAGAGACCCAGTACTTC. Protein: CASSLGQGFSETQYF.